The clone carrying this T cell receptor (beta chain) was seen more than once but under ten times. What it recognizes is unknown. The sample comes from a study of blood T cells in healthy people across ages. On the study more broadly: Template-switching capture recovered about one barcoded beta molecule per two T cells. The study's findings and limits: In long-lived donors, naive CD4+ cell counts and diversity exceeded those of aged donors.

The germline gives CDR1 MDHEN, CDR2 SYDVKM. The CDR3 is made up of 16 amino acids. Germline trimming cut 3 bases from V and 4 bases from J; bases unmatched to any gene: 7. The second PCR ran roughly 7 to 12 cycles with a sample-barcoded 5' primer and J-beta primers. Individual samples furnished no less than 2.5 million CDR3-containing paired-end reads apiece. TCRdb redid the calling of the 5' RACE reads with MiXCR, one entry per CDR3 protein. Of about 780,000 distinct CDR3 sequences in the sample, around a quarter are singletons; the top ten hold under 3%. The sample was also reused in another study, on T cells of mothers and their children. From that report: Sequencing returned over 9 million TCR beta CDR3 reads per mother and about 2.9 million per child.

V gene TRBV28 combines with J gene TRBJ2-7; TRBD2 matches 12 bases. What was sequenced was blood. This clonotype originated in a boy aged 5-17 years in good health. In nucleotides, the CDR3 is TGTGCCAGCAGTTTCCCCAGACTAGCGGGGGTATACGAGCAGTACTTC. Translated: CASSFPRLAGVYEQYF.